This T cell receptor beta chain was retrieved from a study of T cells in Graves' hyperthyroidism and ophthalmopathy. Study-level results: By a 13 V-J model, ophthalmopathy was set apart from stable hyperthyroidism. Blood samples included most of the expanded thyroid clonotypes exceeding 0.001.

The CDR3 sequence is 14 residues long. Germline assignment: CDR1 SGHTA and CDR2 FQGNSA. V was trimmed by 1 base and J by 1 base, leaving 7 bases between them. The CDR3 regions of TCR beta were amplified from RNA transcripts. An initial round of RT-PCR targeting the TCR CDR3 relied on the HTBI primer set. TCRdb reprocessed the multiplex PCR reads with MiXCR, giving one entry per CDR3 protein. The table lists approximately 320,000 distinct CDR3 sequences, around 16% of them singletons. This clonotype has ten or more counts. Its antigen is not known. Sample: blood. The source of this sequence is a young man with Graves' hyperthyroidism. V is TRBV7-2 and J is TRBJ1-1; no reliable D call. CDR3 coding DNA: TGTGCCAGCAGCTTAGATTGGGGGAACACTGAAGCTTTCTTT. Translation gives CASSLDWGNTEAFF.